There are many counts of the clone carrying this TCR beta chain. Antigen: not known. To make TCR beta libraries, researchers used iRepertoire HTBI primers and Arm-PCR of CDR3 regions. TCRdb used MiXCR to reprocess the multiplex PCR reads, holding one entry per CDR3 protein. The sample lists some 340,000 distinct CDR3 sequences; approximately 10% were seen once. The record originates from a study of regulatory T cells in long-lasting Graves disease. Study outcomes and limitations: There was favoring of TRBV28, TRBJ1-2 and TRBJ2-5 in persistent disease.

Indicated time point: newly diagnosed GD, antithyroid drugs for less than 3 months. After RNA was extracted from PBMCs, the TCR library was made from it. V was trimmed by 4 bases and J by 4 bases, leaving 8 bases between them. CDR1 SGHAT and CDR2 FQNNGV come from the germline V gene. The CDR3 covers 12 residues. The sample was also linked to a second study, of T cells in Graves' hyperthyroidism and ophthalmopathy.

This chain uses TRBV11-2 with TRBJ2-7; D may be TRBD1 (5 bases). This receptor was identified in a woman aged 18-30 years with Graves disease. The sample consisted of peripheral blood mononuclear cells (PBMCs), taken at new diagnosis, from a patient treated with antithyroid drugs. The CDR3 DNA sequence: TGTGCCAGCAGCTCGAACAGGTACGAGCAGTACGTC. Protein: CASSSNRYEQYV.